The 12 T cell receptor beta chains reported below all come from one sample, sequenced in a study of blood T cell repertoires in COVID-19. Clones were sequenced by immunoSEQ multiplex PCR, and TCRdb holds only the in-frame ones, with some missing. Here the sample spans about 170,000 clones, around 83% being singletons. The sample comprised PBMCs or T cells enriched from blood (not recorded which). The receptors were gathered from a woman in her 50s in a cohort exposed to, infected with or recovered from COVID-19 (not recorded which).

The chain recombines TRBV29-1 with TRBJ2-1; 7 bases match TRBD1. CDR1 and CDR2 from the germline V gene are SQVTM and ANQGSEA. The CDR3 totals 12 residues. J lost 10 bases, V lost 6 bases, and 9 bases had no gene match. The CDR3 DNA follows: TGCAGCGTAGTCTTAGGGGGCCGCGAGCAGTTCTTC. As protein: CSVVLGGREQFF.

CDR3 coding DNA: TGTGCCAGCAGCTACCCCATTAACAGGGGGTCTAACTATGGCTACACCTTC. This codes for CASSYPINRGSNYGYTF. The rearrangement joins TRBV7-9 to TRBJ1-2; 8 bases agree with TRBD1. The CDR3 runs to 17 residues. CDR1 and CDR2 from the germline V gene are SEHNR and FQNEAQ (reference sequence). The junction had 10 bases not matched to a gene; V was cut back by 4 bases and J by 0 bases.

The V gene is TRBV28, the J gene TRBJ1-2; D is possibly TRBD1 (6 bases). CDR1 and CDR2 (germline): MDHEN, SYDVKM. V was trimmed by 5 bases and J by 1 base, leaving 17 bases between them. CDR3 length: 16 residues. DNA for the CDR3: TGTGCCAGCAGTGTAGGGGGTACAGCCAATAACTATGGCTACACCTTC. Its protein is CASSVGGTANNYGYTF.

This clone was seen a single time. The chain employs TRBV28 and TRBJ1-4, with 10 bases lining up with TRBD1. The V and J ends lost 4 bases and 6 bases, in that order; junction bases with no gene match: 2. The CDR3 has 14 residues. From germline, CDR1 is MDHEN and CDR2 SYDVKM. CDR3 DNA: TGTGCCAGCAGTTCGACAGGGGGCGATGAAAAACTGTTTTTT. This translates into CASSSTGGDEKLFF.

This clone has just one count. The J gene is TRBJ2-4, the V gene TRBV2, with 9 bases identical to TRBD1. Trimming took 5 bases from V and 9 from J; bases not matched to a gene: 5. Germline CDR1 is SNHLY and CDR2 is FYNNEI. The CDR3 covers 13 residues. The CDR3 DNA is TGTGCCAGCAGTACGGGACAGGGAGGCATTCAGTACTTC. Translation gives CASSTGQGGIQYF.

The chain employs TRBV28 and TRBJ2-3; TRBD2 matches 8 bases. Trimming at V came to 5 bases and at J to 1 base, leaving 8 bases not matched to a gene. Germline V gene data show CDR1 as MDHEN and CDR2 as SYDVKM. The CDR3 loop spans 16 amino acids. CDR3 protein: CASSTHGGDGTDTQYF. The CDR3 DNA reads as TGTGCCAGCAGTACTCACGGGGGGGATGGCACAGATACGCAGTATTTT.

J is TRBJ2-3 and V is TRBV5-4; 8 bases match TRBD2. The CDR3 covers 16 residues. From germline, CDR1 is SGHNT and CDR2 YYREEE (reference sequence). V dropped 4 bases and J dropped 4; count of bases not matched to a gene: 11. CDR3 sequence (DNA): TGTGCCAGCAGCGGAACGGGGGGGCCTAATTCAGATACGCAGTATTTT. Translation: CASSGTGGPNSDTQYF. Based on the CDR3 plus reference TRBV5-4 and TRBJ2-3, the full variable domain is ETGVTQSPTHLIKTRGQQVTLRCSSQSGHNTVSWYQQALGQGPQFIFQYYREEENGRGNFPPRFSGLQFPNYSSELNVNALELDDSALYLCASSGTGGPNSDTQYFGPGTRLTVL.

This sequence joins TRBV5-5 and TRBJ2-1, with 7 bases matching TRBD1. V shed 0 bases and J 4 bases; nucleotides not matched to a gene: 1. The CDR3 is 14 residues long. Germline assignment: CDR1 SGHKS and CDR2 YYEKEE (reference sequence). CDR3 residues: CASSLGDRYNEQFF. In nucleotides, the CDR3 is TGTGCCAGCAGCTTGGGGGACAGATACAATGAGCAGTTCTTC.

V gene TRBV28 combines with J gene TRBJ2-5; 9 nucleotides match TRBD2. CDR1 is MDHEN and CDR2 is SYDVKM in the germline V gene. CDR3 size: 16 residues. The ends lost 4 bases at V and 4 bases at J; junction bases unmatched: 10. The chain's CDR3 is CASSYSGGRATETQYF. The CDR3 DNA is TGTGCCAGCAGTTATTCCGGCGGGAGGGCAACAGAGACCCAGTACTTC.

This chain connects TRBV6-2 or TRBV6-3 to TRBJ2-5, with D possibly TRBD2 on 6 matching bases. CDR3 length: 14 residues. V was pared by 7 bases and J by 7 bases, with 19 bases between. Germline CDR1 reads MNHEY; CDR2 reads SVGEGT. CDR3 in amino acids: CASTPPGLWGTQYF. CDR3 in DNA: TGTGCCAGCACCCCCCCGGGACTTTGGGGGACCCAGTACTTC.

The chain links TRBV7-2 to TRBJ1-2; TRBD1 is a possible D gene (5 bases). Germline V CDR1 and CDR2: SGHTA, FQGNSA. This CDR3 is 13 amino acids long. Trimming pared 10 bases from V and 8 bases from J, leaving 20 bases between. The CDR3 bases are TGTGCCACCGCGGGGGAGACGATTTCCGGCTACACCTTC. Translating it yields CATAGETISGYTF.

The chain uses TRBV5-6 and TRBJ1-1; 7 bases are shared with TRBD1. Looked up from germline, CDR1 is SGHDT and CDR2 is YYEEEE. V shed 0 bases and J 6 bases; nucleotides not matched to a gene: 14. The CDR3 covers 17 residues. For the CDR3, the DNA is TGTGCCAGCAGCTTGGAAGGAGGACAGGCTAAGTTATCTGAAGCTTTCTTT. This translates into CASSLEGGQAKLSEAFF. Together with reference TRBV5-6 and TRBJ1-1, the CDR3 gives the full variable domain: DAGVTQSPTHLIKTRGQQVTLRCSPKSGHDTVSWYQQALGQGPQFIFQYYEEEERQRGNFPDRFSGHQFPNYSSELNVNALLLGDSALYLCASSLEGGQAKLSEAFFGQGTRLTVV.